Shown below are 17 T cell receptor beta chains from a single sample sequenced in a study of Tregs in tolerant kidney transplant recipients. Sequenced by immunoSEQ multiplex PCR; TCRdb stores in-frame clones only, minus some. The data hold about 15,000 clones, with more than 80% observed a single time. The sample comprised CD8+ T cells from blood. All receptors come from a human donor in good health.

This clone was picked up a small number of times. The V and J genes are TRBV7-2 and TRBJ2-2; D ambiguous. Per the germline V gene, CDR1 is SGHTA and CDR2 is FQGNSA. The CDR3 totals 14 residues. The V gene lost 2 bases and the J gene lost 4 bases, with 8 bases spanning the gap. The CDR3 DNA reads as TGTGCCAGCAGCTTAAGTGGACCCACCGGGGAGCTGTTTTTT. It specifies CASSLSGPTGELFF.

The CDR3 reads CASRGSQIGYTF. The CDR3 region has the DNA TGTGCCAGTAGAGGCAGCCAGATAGGCTACACCTTC. The V call is TRBV19, the J call TRBJ1-2; D unclear. CDR1 and CDR2 (germline): LNHDA, SQIVND (reference sequence). V lost 6 bases and J 8 bases, leaving 13 bases between the germline ends. The CDR3 consists of 12 residues.

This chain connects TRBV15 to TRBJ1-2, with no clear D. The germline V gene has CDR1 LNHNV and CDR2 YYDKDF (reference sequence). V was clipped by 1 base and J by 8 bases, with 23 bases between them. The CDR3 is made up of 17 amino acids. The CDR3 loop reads CATSRGPEEGGLGGYTF. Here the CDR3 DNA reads TGTGCCACCAGCAGAGGTCCGGAGGAGGGAGGACTTGGGGGCTACACCTTC.

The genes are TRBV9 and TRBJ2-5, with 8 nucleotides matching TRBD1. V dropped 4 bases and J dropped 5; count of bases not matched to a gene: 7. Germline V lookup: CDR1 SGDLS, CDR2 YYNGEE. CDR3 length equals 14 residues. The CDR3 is CASSPRQGRETQYF. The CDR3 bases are TGTGCCAGCAGCCCCAGACAGGGGAGGGAGACCCAGTACTTC.

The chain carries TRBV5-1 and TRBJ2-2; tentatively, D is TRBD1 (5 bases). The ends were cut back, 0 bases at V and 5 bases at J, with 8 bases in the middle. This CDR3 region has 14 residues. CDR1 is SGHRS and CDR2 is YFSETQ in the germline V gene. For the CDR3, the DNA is TGCGCCAGCAGCTTGGGCAGGGAAACCGGGGAGCTGTTTTTT. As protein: CASSLGRETGELFF.

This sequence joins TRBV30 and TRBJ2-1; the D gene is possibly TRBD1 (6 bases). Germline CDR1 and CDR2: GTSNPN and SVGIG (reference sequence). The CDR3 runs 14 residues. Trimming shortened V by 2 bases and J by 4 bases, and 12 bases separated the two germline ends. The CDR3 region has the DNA TGTGCCTGGAGTCTGGACAGCACATACAATGAGCAGTTCTTC. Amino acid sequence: CAWSLDSTYNEQFF.

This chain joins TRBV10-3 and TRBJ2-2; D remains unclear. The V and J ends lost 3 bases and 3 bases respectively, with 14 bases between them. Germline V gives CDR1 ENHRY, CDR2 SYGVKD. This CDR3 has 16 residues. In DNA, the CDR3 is TGTGCCATCAGTGACAGTATAGGACCGTACACCGGGGAGCTGTTTTTT. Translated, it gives CAISDSIGPYTGELFF.

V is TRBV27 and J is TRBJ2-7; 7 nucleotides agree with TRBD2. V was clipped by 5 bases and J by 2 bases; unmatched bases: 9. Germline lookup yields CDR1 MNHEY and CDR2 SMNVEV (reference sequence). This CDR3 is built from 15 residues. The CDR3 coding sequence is TGTGCCAGCAGTCCCTCGGGAGGTCCAACCTACGAGCAGTACTTC. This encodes CASSPSGGPTYEQYF.

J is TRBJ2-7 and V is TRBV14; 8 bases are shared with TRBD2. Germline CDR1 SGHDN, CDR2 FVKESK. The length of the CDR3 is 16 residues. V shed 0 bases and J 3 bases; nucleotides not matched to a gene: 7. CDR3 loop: CASSQDRGGLSYEQYF. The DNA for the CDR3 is TGTGCCAGCAGCCAAGACCGGGGGGGACTTAGCTACGAGCAGTACTTC.

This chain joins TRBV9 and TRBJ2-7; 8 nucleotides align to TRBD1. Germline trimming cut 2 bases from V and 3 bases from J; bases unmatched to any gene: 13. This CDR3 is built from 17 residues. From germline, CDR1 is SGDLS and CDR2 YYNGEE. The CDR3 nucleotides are TGTGCCAGCAGCGTGCTTATCCGGACAGGGATTAACTACGAGCAGTACTTC. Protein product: CASSVLIRTGINYEQYF.

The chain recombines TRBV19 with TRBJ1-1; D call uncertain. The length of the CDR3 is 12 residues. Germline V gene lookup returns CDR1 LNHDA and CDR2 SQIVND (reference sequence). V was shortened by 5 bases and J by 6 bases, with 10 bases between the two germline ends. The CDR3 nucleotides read TGTGCCAGTAGTGTCCCCGGTCCTGAAGCTTTCTTT. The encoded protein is CASSVPGPEAFF.

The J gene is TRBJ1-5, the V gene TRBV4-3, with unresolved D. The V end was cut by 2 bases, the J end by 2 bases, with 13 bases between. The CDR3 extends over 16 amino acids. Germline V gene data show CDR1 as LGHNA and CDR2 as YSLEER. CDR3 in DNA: TGCGCCAGCAGCCAAACAGTCGCCGGGGGCAATCAGCCCCAGCATTTT. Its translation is CASSQTVAGGNQPQHF.

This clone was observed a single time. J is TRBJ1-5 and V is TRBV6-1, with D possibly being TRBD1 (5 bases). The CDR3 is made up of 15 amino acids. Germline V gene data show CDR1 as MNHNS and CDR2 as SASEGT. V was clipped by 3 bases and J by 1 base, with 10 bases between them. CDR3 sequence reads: CASSDRVYSNQPQHF. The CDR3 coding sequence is TGTGCCAGCAGTGACAGGGTGTACAGCAATCAGCCCCAGCATTTT.

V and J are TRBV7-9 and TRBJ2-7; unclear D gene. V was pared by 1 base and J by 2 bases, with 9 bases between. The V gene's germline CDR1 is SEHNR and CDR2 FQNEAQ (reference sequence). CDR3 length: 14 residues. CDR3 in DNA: TGTGCCAGCAGCTTAGTCAGGTACCCCTACGAGCAGTACTTC. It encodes CASSLVRYPYEQYF.

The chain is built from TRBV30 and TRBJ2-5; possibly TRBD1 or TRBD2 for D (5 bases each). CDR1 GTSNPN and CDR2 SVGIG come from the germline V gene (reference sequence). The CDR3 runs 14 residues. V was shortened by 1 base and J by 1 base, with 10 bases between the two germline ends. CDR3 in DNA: TGTGCCTGGAGTGGAGGGGCTAGCCAAGAGACCCAGTACTTC. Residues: CAWSGGASQETQYF.

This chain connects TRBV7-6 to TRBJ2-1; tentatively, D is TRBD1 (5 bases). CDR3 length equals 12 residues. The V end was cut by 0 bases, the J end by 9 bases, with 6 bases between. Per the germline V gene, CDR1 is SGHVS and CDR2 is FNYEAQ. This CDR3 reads CASSLAGREQFF. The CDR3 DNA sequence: TGTGCCAGCAGCTTAGCGGGGCGTGAGCAGTTCTTC.

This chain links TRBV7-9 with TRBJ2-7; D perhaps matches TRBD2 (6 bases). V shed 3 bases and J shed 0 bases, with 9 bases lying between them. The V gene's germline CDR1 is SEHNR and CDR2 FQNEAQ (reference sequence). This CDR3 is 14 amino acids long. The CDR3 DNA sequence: TGTGCCAGCAGCTTCGGAGGGAGCTCCTACGAGCAGTACTTC. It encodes CASSFGGSSYEQYF.